This record concerns one TCR beta chain sequence. Study processing details: Nucleated cell number was recorded as an estimate derived from reference gene primer amplification. Sequencing used immunoSEQ multiplex PCR; TCRdb keeps in-frame clones, though not all of them. The V and J calls and the clone size are those of that table, but D and trimming were determined from the DNA. The sample lists approximately 500,000 clones; 85% to 90% were seen once. Enrollment of patients from Seattle took place during active infection, with longitudinal follow-up. The data belong to a study of blood T cell repertoires in COVID-19. Study in general: Specimens from acute and convalescent COVID-19 originated in the United States, Italy and Spain. From T cells, B-cell-depleted T cells, or PBMCs came the material, which was cDNA or gDNA.

V gave up 6 bases and J gave up 2 bases, with 14 bases separating them. The germline CDR1 and CDR2 sequences are MRHNA and SNTAGT. CDR3 size: 15 residues. The origin of this receptor is a woman aged 45-60 years with COVID-19, enrolled during active disease. Sequencing input: peripheral blood. The chain has TRBV6-4 and TRBJ1-5, with D perhaps TRBD1 (5 bases). CDR3: CASSLTAVGNQPQHF. In DNA form, the CDR3 reads TGTGCCAGCAGCCTGACAGCAGTTGGCAATCAGCCCCAGCATTTT.